This TCR beta chain appears in the sequencing data of a study of OX40 agonist ivuxolimab in advanced cancers. Regarding the study as a whole: Expanded clones were, on average, more numerous among CD8+ T cells than CD4+.

The CDR3 length is 12 residues. Germline values: CDR1 SQVTM, CDR2 ANQGSEA. Between the trimmed V and J ends, which lost 1 base and 6 bases, there was a span of 9 bases. Autoimmune disease history or systemic immunosuppression excluded patients. With baseline, cycle 4 day 1, and cycle 7 day 1 as timepoints, blood was sampled. The data were produced by immunoSEQ multiplex PCR, yet TCRdb's version contains in-frame clones alone and is incomplete. Of 100,000 or so clones listed, roughly 87% were seen once; the top ten hold over 0.3%. Turning to this clone: Antigen unknown.

The receptor's source is an adult with an advanced solid tumor such as melanoma, head and neck, liver or kidney cancer. The chain is built from TRBV29-1 and TRBJ1-2; the D gene is possibly TRBD1 (6 bases). Source: CD4+ or CD8+ T cells sorted from blood, taken in a trial of the OX40 agonist ivuxolimab. The CDR3 spells CSVEGTEDGYTF. The CDR3, as DNA: TGCAGCGTTGAAGGGACAGAGGATGGCTACACCTTC.